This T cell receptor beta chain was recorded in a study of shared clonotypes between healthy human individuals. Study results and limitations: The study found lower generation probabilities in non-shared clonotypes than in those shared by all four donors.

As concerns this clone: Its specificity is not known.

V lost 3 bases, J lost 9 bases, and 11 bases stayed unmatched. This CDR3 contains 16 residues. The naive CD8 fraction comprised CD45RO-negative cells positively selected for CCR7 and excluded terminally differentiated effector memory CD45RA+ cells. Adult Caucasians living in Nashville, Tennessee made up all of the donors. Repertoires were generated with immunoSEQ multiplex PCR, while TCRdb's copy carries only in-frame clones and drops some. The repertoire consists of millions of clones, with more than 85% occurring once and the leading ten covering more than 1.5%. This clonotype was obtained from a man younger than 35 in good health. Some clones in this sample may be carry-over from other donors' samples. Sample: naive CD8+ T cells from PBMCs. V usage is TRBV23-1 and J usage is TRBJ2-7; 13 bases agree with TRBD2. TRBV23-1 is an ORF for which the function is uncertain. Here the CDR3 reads CASSHTSGRAPKSQYF. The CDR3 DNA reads TGCGCCAGCAGTCATACTAGCGGGAGGGCCCCTAAGTCGCAGTACTTC.